What follows are 8 T cell receptor beta chains derived from one specimen sequenced in a study of OX40 agonist ivuxolimab in advanced cancers. Using immunoSEQ multiplex PCR, the repertoire was profiled, and TCRdb retains in-frame clones only, with some absent. The profile shows about 13,000 clones, over 60% of them singletons. The sample here was CD4+ or CD8+ T cells sorted from blood, taken in a trial of the OX40 agonist ivuxolimab. The receptors were sampled from an adult with an advanced solid tumor such as melanoma, head and neck, liver or kidney cancer.

This chain joins TRBV6-4 and TRBJ2-2; 7 bases agree with TRBD2. V gave up 7 bases and J gave up 5 bases; unmatched junction bases: 10. This CDR3 region has 15 residues. Germline values: CDR1 MRHNA, CDR2 SNTAGT. CDR3 DNA sequence: TGTGCCAGCACGGCCAACGGGGGAGGGACCGGGGAGCTGTTTTTT. It yields the protein CASTANGGGTGELFF.

As concerns this clone: This sample also contains other DNA sequences that code for the same CDR3. The chain recombines TRBV10-1 with TRBJ2-2, with D uncertain. V was pared by 6 bases and J by 4 bases, with 6 bases between. Germline CDR1 and CDR2: WNHNN and SYGVQD (reference sequence). The CDR3 sequence is 12 residues long. The CDR3 loop reads CASSLGTGELFF. CDR3 nucleotide sequence: TGCGCCAGCAGCCTGGGCACCGGGGAGCTGTTTTTT.

V and J are TRBV25-1 and TRBJ2-2; D remains ambiguous. The CDR3 sequence is 15 residues long. Trimming pared 3 bases from V and 3 bases from J, leaving 11 bases between. In germline, CDR1 is MGHDK, CDR2 SYGVNS. The CDR3 bases are TGTGCCAGCAGTGAGGGGTCTAGAGACACCGGGGAGCTGTTTTTT. This translates into CASSEGSRDTGELFF.

The chain is built from TRBV4-1 and TRBJ2-1; D is tentatively TRBD1 or TRBD2 (5 bases each). The length of the CDR3 is 16 residues. Trimming pared 3 bases from V and 8 bases from J, leaving 20 bases between. Germline V gene lookup returns CDR1 MGHRA and CDR2 YSYEKL. CDR3 residues: CASSHVSGLQFDEQFF. Written as DNA, the CDR3 is TGCGCCAGCAGCCACGTATCGGGGCTACAATTCGATGAGCAGTTCTTC.

V is TRBV5-8 and J is TRBJ2-7; weak D call: TRBD1 (6 bases). Germline CDR1 reads SGHTS; CDR2 reads YDEGEE. The CDR3 spans 16 residues. V was pared by 1 base and J by 2 bases, with 16 bases between. This chain's CDR3 is CASSLIRSWGPYEQYF. As DNA, the CDR3 is TGTGCCAGCAGCTTGATCCGGTCGTGGGGGCCCTACGAGCAGTACTTC.

The V and J genes are TRBV5-6 and TRBJ2-1, with D unclear. The CDR3 runs 19 residues. The V end lost 0 bases, the J end lost 4 bases, and 23 bases lay between the germline ends. Germline CDR1 reads SGHDT; CDR2 reads YYEEEE. CDR3 nucleotides: TGTGCCAGCAGCTTGGACCTCCATTTTCGGTCATACTCGTACAATGAGCAGTTCTTC. Translation: CASSLDLHFRSYSYNEQFF. The whole variable domain, remainder taken from reference TRBV5-6 and TRBJ2-1, is DAGVTQSPTHLIKTRGQQVTLRCSPKSGHDTVSWYQQALGQGPQFIFQYYEEEERQRGNFPDRFSGHQFPNYSSELNVNALLLGDSALYLCASSLDLHFRSYSYNEQFFGPGTRLTVL.

The gene calls are TRBV6-4 and TRBJ1-5; maybe TRBD1 (5 bases). CDR1 and CDR2 from the germline V gene are MRHNA and SNTAGT. V gave up 3 bases and J gave up 5 bases, with 8 bases separating them. This CDR3 has 13 residues. The CDR3 nucleotides are TGTGCCAGCAGTGAAGGGGAACATCAGCCCCAGCATTTT. This translates into CASSEGEHQPQHF.

The chain employs TRBV30 and TRBJ2-1; unclear D gene. Germline V CDR1 and CDR2: GTSNPN, SVGIG (reference sequence). V lost 4 bases to trimming and J lost 2 bases, with 15 bases between them. The CDR3 sequence is 15 residues long. The CDR3 DNA reads TGTGCCTGGAATTTGGCAGCCCGAACCTACAATGAGCAGTTCTTC. Protein: CAWNLAARTYNEQFF. Using reference TRBV30 and TRBJ2-1 for the parts outside the CDR3, the full variable domain is SQTIHQWPATLVQPVGSPLSLECTVEGTSNPNLYWYRQAAGRGLQLLFYSVGIGQISSEVPQNLSASRPQDRQFILSSKKLLLSDSGFYLCAWNLAARTYNEQFFGPGTRLTVL.